The 30 T cell receptor beta chains listed next were all sequenced from one sample in a study of blood T cell repertoires in COVID-19 (dated by TCRdb to about 2020). Library preparation used the immunoSEQ multiplex PCR assay. The source is immuneACCESS, and TCRdb retained only in-frame sequences with V and J called. Part of the clones is not carried over; for the studies checked, unresolved V genes explain less than half of this, and the remainder is unexplained. Here the sample has over 140,000 clones; roughly 79% occur a single time. Clones ranked in the top ten supply less than 3% of the sample. Sequenced: PBMCs or T cells enriched from blood (not recorded which). The receptors were sampled from a woman aged 45-65 years who had recovered from COVID-19.

V usage is TRBV5-1 and J usage is TRBJ1-5; no firm D call. Trimming took off 2 bases at V and 5 bases at J, with 17 bases between the two ends. The CDR3 covers 16 residues. CDR1 is SGHRS and CDR2 is YFSETQ in the germline V gene. In DNA form, the CDR3 reads TGCGCCAGCAGCTTCCGGCAGACTTATTTGGATCAGCCCCAGCATTTT. Translated, it gives CASSFRQTYLDQPQHF. The variable domain in full, completed from reference TRBV5-1 and TRBJ1-5, reads KAGVTQTPRYLIKTRGQQVTLSCSPISGHRSVSWYQQTPGQGLQFLFEYFSETQRNKGNFPGRFSGRQFSNSRSEMNVSTLELGDSALYLCASSFRQTYLDQPQHFGDGTRLSIL.

This chain links TRBV21-1 with TRBJ1-2; TRBD1 is the table's D call, not checked against the DNA. TRBV21-1 is given as a pseudogene. The CDR3 sequence is 16 residues long. The CDR3 here is CASSPYGTGMYYGYTF. CDR3 coding DNA: TGTGCCAGCAGCCCATACGGGACAGGGATGTACTATGGCTACACCTTC.

The chain is built from TRBV4-2 and TRBJ2-5; D unresolved. V dropped 4 bases and J dropped 6 bases, with 15 bases sitting between them. CDR3 size: 14 residues. Germline CDR1 and CDR2: LGHNA and YNFKEQ. The CDR3 loop reads CASSPQFTPKTQYF. The CDR3, as DNA: TGTGCCAGCAGCCCCCAGTTTACCCCGAAGACCCAGTACTTC.

The rearrangement joins TRBV30 to TRBJ1-4, with 10 bases that match TRBD1. Losses at the gene ends were 8 bases for V and 7 bases for J; bases not matched to a gene: 7. CDR3 length: 13 amino acids. Germline assignment: CDR1 GTSNPN and CDR2 SVGIG (reference sequence). CDR3: CARRQGAGEKLFF. CDR3 DNA: TGTGCCCGACGACAGGGGGCGGGTGAAAAACTGTTTTTT.

The chain uses TRBV2 and TRBJ2-1, with D possibly matching TRBD2 (6 bases). V was clipped by 6 bases and J by 8 bases, with 11 bases between them. The CDR3 has 12 amino acids. Germline-derived CDR1 and CDR2 are SNHLY and FYNNEI. The CDR3 DNA follows: TGTGCCAGCAGGCTAGCGAAGGATGAGCAGTTCTTC. Its translation: CASRLAKDEQFF.

This clone was seen a few times. J is TRBJ2-5 and V is TRBV4-2, with 8 bases aligning to TRBD2. The CDR3 has 16 residues. V was pared by 5 bases and J by 1 base, with 9 bases of the junction left unmatched. The germline gives CDR1 LGHNA, CDR2 YNFKEQ. CDR3 DNA: TGTGCCAGCAGCGCTGCGGGTAGCGGGACCCAAGAGACCCAGTACTTC. Translation gives CASSAAGSGTQETQYF.

The V gene is TRBV27, the J gene TRBJ2-7; tentatively, D is TRBD2 (6 bases). There are 16 residues in the CDR3. Germline CDR1 is MNHEY and CDR2 is SMNVEV (reference sequence). Trimming cost V 4 bases and J 9 bases, with 25 bases left between them. The DNA of the CDR3 is TGTGCCAGCAGTTATGGCGGAGGGCGGTCATGGGGTGGGCAGTACTTC. This codes for CASSYGGGRSWGGQYF.

The chain carries TRBV12-3 or TRBV12-4 and TRBJ2-1; D gene unclear. V was clipped by 3 bases and J by 6 bases, with 3 bases between them. The CDR3 is 11 residues long. DNA for the CDR3: TGTGCCAGCAGTTTGCGCAATGAGCAGTTCTTC. This translates into CASSLRNEQFF.

In its sample, this clone was seen a few times. The V and J genes are TRBV27 and TRBJ1-3; tentatively, D is TRBD1 (6 bases). V dropped 5 bases and J dropped 3 bases, with 20 bases sitting between them. In germline, CDR1 is MNHEY, CDR2 SMNVEV (reference sequence). There are 17 residues in the CDR3. CDR3 loop: CASSPWDTTTDGNTIYF. DNA for the CDR3: TGTGCCAGCAGTCCATGGGACACCACCACGGATGGAAACACCATATATTTT.

The chain joins TRBV7-3 to TRBJ2-3; D is undetermined. V lost 6 bases and J lost 3, with 10 bases in between. Germline V CDR1 and CDR2: SGHTA, FQGTGA. The CDR3 runs 13 residues. DNA for the CDR3: TGTGCCAGCAGTCCGGGTTGGACAGATACGCAGTATTTT. It specifies CASSPGWTDTQYF. The full variable domain, completed using reference TRBV7-3 and TRBJ2-3, is GAGVSQTPSNKVTEKGKYVELRCDPISGHTALYWYRQSLGQGPEFLIYFQGTGAADDSGLPNDRFFAVRPEGSVSTLKIQRTERGDSAVYLCASSPGWTDTQYFGPGTRLTVL.

The chain couples TRBV27 to TRBJ2-7; no firm D call. The germline V gene has CDR1 MNHEY and CDR2 SMNVEV (reference sequence). V was clipped by 5 bases and J by 1 base, with 3 bases between them. The CDR3 is made up of 11 amino acids. The CDR3 loop reads CASSLSYEQYF. In nucleotides, the CDR3 is TGTGCCAGCAGTCTGTCCTACGAGCAGTACTTC.

The chain has TRBV10-3 and TRBJ2-2, with D possibly TRBD2 on 6 matching bases. This CDR3 spans 13 amino acids. Germline-derived CDR1 and CDR2 are ENHRY and SYGVKD. The germline V and J ends were trimmed by 6 bases and 7 bases, with 12 bases remaining between them. CDR3 bases: TGTGCCATCAGGACTAGTAGCCGCGGGGAGCTGTTTTTT. This codes for CAIRTSSRGELFF.

This rearrangement joins TRBV10-3 to TRBJ2-2, with 8 bases aligning to TRBD1. With 6 bases clipped from V and 2 bases from J, the junction kept 5 bases outside the gene matches. CDR1 and CDR2 from the germline V gene are ENHRY and SYGVKD. This CDR3 has 15 residues. The CDR3 here is CAISGQGGNTGELFF. CDR3 DNA sequence: TGTGCCATCAGCGGACAGGGTGGTAACACCGGGGAGCTGTTTTTT.

This rearrangement joins TRBV4-1 to TRBJ1-1, with D possibly TRBD1 on 5 matching bases. The CDR3 runs to 15 residues. V shed 0 bases and J shed 5 bases, with 13 bases lying between them. Germline loops: CDR1 MGHRA, CDR2 YSYEKL. The CDR3 region has the DNA TGCGCCAGCAGCCAAGAATGGCAGGGTGGGACTGAAGCTTTCTTT. Amino acids: CASSQEWQGGTEAFF.

CDR3 protein: CARPGGGQPQHF. In nucleotides, the CDR3 is TGTGCCAGACCGGGCGGGGGTCAGCCCCAGCATTTT. The chain is built from TRBV7-9 and TRBJ1-5, with D perhaps matching TRBD1 (5 bases). Germline loops: CDR1 SEHNR, CDR2 FQNEAQ (reference sequence). CDR3 size: 12 residues. Trimming removed 9 bases from V and 6 bases from J, with 12 bases in between.

Points on this clone: An end of the junction differs from the germline gene, which may be a read error. The chain recombines TRBV30 with TRBJ1-3; unclear D gene. Looked up from germline, CDR1 is GTSNPN and CDR2 is SVGIG (reference sequence). The CDR3 totals 12 residues. The DNA of the CDR3 is TGTGTCTGGGCGAGGAACGGAAACACCATATATTTT. As protein: CVWARNGNTIYF.

In its sample, this clone was seen a few times. This chain uses TRBV6-6 with TRBJ1-4, with 7 positions matching TRBD1. Trimming removed 5 bases from V and 8 bases from J; junction bases left unmatched: 14. This CDR3 region has 16 residues. Germline loops: CDR1 MNHNY, CDR2 SVGAGI (reference sequence). In DNA form, the CDR3 reads TGTGCCAGCAGTCGACAGGGCCTAGGTGGGTCAGAAAAACTGTTTTTT. This gives the protein CASSRQGLGGSEKLFF.

The CDR3 loop is CASSLGGGSTDTQYF. In DNA, the CDR3 is TGTGCCAGCAGCTTAGGAGGGGGTAGCACAGATACGCAGTATTTT. The chain joins TRBV11-1 to TRBJ2-3; D is possibly TRBD1 (6 bases). Germline V CDR1 and CDR2: SGHAT, FQDESV (reference sequence). The V and J ends lost 1 base and 0 bases respectively, with 8 bases between them. There are 15 residues in the CDR3.

In its sample, this clone was seen once. The rearrangement uses TRBV3-1 (or the pseudogene TRBV3-2) and TRBJ2-7; 11 nucleotides agree with TRBD2. The CDR3 is made up of 18 amino acids. The J segment lost 7 bases and the V segment lost 0 bases, leaving 14 bases of the junction unmatched. Germline-derived CDR1 and CDR2 are LGHDT and YNNKEL (reference sequence). The CDR3 sequence is CASSQEGLAGGGRGEQYF. As DNA, the CDR3 is TGTGCCAGCAGCCAAGAGGGCCTAGCGGGAGGCGGCCGGGGGGAGCAGTACTTC.

V usage is TRBV11-1 and J usage is TRBJ1-1; D gene unclear. From germline, CDR1 is SGHAT and CDR2 FQDESV (reference sequence). CDR3 length: 13 amino acids. V lost 1 base to trimming and J lost 3 bases, with 6 bases between them. The CDR3 DNA reads TGTGCCAGCAGCTTAGTTTACTACACTGAAGCTTTCTTT. Translation: CASSLVYYTEAFF.

The chain couples TRBV18 to TRBJ2-7, with TRBD1 matching 9 bases. The CDR3 totals 15 residues. V trimming: 2 bases; J trimming: 2 bases; junction bases outside the gene matches: 4. CDR1 is KGHSH and CDR2 is LQKENI in the germline V gene. CDR3 in amino acids: CASSPSGTGTYEQYF. CDR3 in DNA: TGTGCCAGCTCACCAAGTGGGACAGGGACCTACGAGCAGTACTTC.

V and J are TRBV10-3 and TRBJ2-1; 13 positions match TRBD2. The CDR3 has 14 residues. Germline values: CDR1 ENHRY, CDR2 SYGVKD. The junction had 6 bases not matched to a gene; V was cut back by 11 bases and J by 5 bases. CDR3 nucleotides: TGTGCCCTCGCCACTAGCGGGAGGGACAATGAGCAGTTCTTC. Amino acids: CALATSGRDNEQFF.

V usage is TRBV24-1 and J usage is TRBJ1-1, with D hard to call. Germline loops: CDR1 KGHDR, CDR2 SFDVKD. The CDR3 has 13 residues. Trimming stripped 3 bases from V and 2 bases from J, with 6 bases between. This chain's CDR3 is CATSDDTNTEAFF. In nucleotides, the CDR3 is TGTGCCACCAGTGATGATACTAACACTGAAGCTTTCTTT.

The CDR3 loop is CAISGGAYGYTF. The CDR3 nucleotides read TGTGCCATCAGTGGCGGAGCCTATGGCTACACCTTC. The rearrangement uses TRBV10-3 and TRBJ1-2; no firm D call. CDR1 ENHRY and CDR2 SYGVKD come from the germline V gene. This CDR3 contains 12 residues. The V end lost 4 bases, the J end lost 4 bases, and 7 bases lay between the germline ends.

This chain uses TRBV27 with TRBJ2-3, with 11 bases aligning to TRBD2. The CDR3 length is 16 residues. Germline-derived CDR1 and CDR2 are MNHEY and SMNVEV (reference sequence). Losses at the gene ends were 5 bases for V and 1 base for J; bases not matched to a gene: 5. For the CDR3, the DNA is TGTGCCAGCAGTCCAACGGGACTAGCGGGCACAGATACGCAGTATTTT. As protein: CASSPTGLAGTDTQYF.

The V call is TRBV19, the J call TRBJ2-3, with TRBD2 as a possible D gene (6 bases). V was clipped by 3 bases and J by 2 bases, with 12 bases between them. This CDR3 spans 15 amino acids. The germline CDR1 and CDR2 sequences are LNHDA and SQIVND (reference sequence). The CDR3, as DNA: TGTGCCAGTAGTATTAAGGGAGGTTTCACAGATACGCAGTATTTT. Translation: CASSIKGGFTDTQYF.

This clone has just one count. J is TRBJ2-1 and V is TRBV3-1 (or the pseudogene TRBV3-2); 9 bases are shared with TRBD2. This CDR3 has 14 amino acids. The V gene's germline CDR1 is LGHDT and CDR2 YNNKEL (reference sequence). The trim removed 3 bases at V and 12 bases at J, leaving 9 bases unmatched. The CDR3 DNA sequence: TGTGCCAGCAGCCACTTGGGGAATAGCGGGGGGCAGTTCTTC. Amino acids: CASSHLGNSGGQFF.

The chain is built from TRBV3-1 (or the pseudogene TRBV3-2) and TRBJ2-2, with TRBD1 matching 8 bases. CDR3 length: 17 residues. CDR1 LGHDT and CDR2 YNNKEL come from the germline V gene (reference sequence). The trim removed 4 bases at V and 4 bases at J, leaving 11 bases unmatched. DNA for the CDR3: TGTGCCAGCAGCCGGCCGACAGGGGAAGGACCCACCGGGGAGCTGTTTTTT. Translation gives CASSRPTGEGPTGELFF.

V gene TRBV27 combines with J gene TRBJ2-7, with a tentative D call TRBD1 (6 bases). The ends were cut back, 5 bases at V and 7 bases at J, with 21 bases in the middle. Germline V lookup: CDR1 MNHEY, CDR2 SMNVEV (reference sequence). The CDR3 is made up of 15 amino acids. The CDR3 DNA reads as TGTGCCAGCAGTCCCTCACCGGGACACCTCGGAGAGCAGTACTTC. Its protein is CASSPSPGHLGEQYF.

The chain combines TRBV27 with TRBJ2-7, with D possibly TRBD1 on 6 matching bases. The germline gives CDR1 MNHEY, CDR2 SMNVEV (reference sequence). The CDR3 is made up of 15 amino acids. V shed 5 bases and J shed 7 bases, with 21 bases lying between them. CDR3 bases: TGTGCCAGCAGTATCGTATCACAGGGTTCGAGGGAGCAGTACTTC. Protein product: CASSIVSQGSREQYF.